This is a list of T cell receptor beta chains from one sample in a study of B cell selection in AIRE deficiency. Assay used: immunoSEQ multiplex PCR; TCRdb lists only in-frame clones, some missing. Altogether fewer than 25,000 clones are present, about nine tenths being singletons, with the ten largest covering more than 1.3%. Source material: CD4+CD25+ Tregs sorted from PBMCs. Receptor source: a human donor in good health. Both conserved end residues are trimmed from each CDR3.

cdr3_length j_call v_call cdr3_aa
12 TRBJ2-5 TRBV6-1 ASSGRVWQETQY
12 TRBJ1-4 TRBV5-1 ASSRRAPGEKLF
13 TRBJ1-2 TRBV7-2 ASSLHFTGADGYT
12 TRBJ2-7 TRBV27 ASSLWSGLEEQY
11 TRBJ2-3 TRBV5-4 ASSPEFTDTQY
14 TRBJ1-5 TRBV5-5 ASSPYRDVSNQPQH
14 TRBJ2-1 TRBV18 ASSPWASGGYNEQF
8 TRBJ1-1 TRBV20-1 SAPVAEAF
13 TRBJ1-1 TRBV7-2 ASSLGMDRVTEAF
9 TRBJ1-1 TRBV29-1 SVDWGMEAF
10 TRBJ2-5 TRBV28 ASKSGGETQY
12 TRBJ1-2 TRBV7-2 ASSIDQGGYGYT
12 TRBJ2-1 TRBV5-5 ASSWTGGYNEQF
14 TRBJ2-7 TRBV29-1 SVEGGLRGAAYEQY
12 TRBJ1-6 TRBV4-2 ASSLQGIRSPLH
12 TRBJ2-2 TRBV15 ATSRDTGVGELF
14 TRBJ1-1 TRBV7-9 ASSRWTGDGSTEAF
11 TRBJ1-1 TRBV18 ASSPPGGGLAF